The rows below give T cell receptor beta chains drawn from one sample of a study of blood T cell repertoires in COVID-19. Using immunoSEQ multiplex PCR, the repertoire was profiled, and TCRdb retains in-frame clones only, with some absent. The sample comprises about 140,000 clones, less than 85% of which are singletons, and approximately 1.8% rests with the top ten. The sample comprised PBMCs or T cells enriched from blood (not recorded which). Receptors originate from a woman aged 18-30 years who had been exposed to COVID-19. CDR3s include the opening cysteine and the closing phenylalanine or tryptophan. Fields, in order: D gene, V gene, J gene, clone size, CDR3 protein, CDR3 DNA. The D gene is left open where the match is weak. Some rows mark clone size as missing; the rest say once, few, many or name a class of expanded clone.

d_call: NA
v_call: TRBV29-1
j_call: TRBJ1-2
clone_size: once
cdr3_aa: CSASGGRINYGYTF
cdr3_nt: TGCAGCGCTTCCGGGGGACGGATTAACTATGGCTACACCTTC

d_call: TRBD2
v_call: TRBV7-2
j_call: TRBJ2-3
clone_size: NA
cdr3_aa: CASSLGSSGSSTDTQYF
cdr3_nt: TGTGCCAGCAGCTTAGGCTCTAGCGGGAGTTCGACAGATACGCAGTATTTT

d_call: TRBD1
v_call: TRBV7-9
j_call: TRBJ2-7
clone_size: NA
cdr3_aa: CAIRDRDYEQYF
cdr3_nt: TGTGCCATCCGGGACAGAGACTACGAGCAGTACTTC

d_call: NA
v_call: TRBV7-2
j_call: TRBJ1-4
clone_size: few
cdr3_aa: CASSLGYNNEKLFF
cdr3_nt: TGTGCCAGCAGCTTAGGATACAATAATGAAAAACTGTTTTTT

d_call: NA
v_call: TRBV5-4
j_call: TRBJ1-5
clone_size: NA
cdr3_aa: CASSLGGENQPQHF
cdr3_nt: TGTGCCAGCAGCTTAGGCGGGGAAAATCAGCCCCAGCATTTT

d_call: TRBD1
v_call: TRBV10-3
j_call: TRBJ2-7
clone_size: NA
cdr3_aa: CAISESSGTGIYEQYF
cdr3_nt: TGTGCCATCAGTGAGTCGTCCGGGACAGGGATATACGAGCAGTACTTC

d_call: TRBD2
v_call: TRBV6-4
j_call: TRBJ2-2
clone_size: NA
cdr3_aa: CASSDHSGGVDTGELFF
cdr3_nt: TGTGCCAGCAGTGACCACTCGGGGGGGGTCGACACCGGGGAGCTGTTTTTT

d_call: TRBD2
v_call: TRBV28
j_call: TRBJ2-3
clone_size: few
cdr3_aa: CASRLAGEGGDTQYF
cdr3_nt: TGTGCCAGCAGACTAGCGGGAGAAGGGGGAGATACGCAGTATTTT

d_call: TRBD1
v_call: TRBV19
j_call: TRBJ1-2
clone_size: NA
cdr3_aa: CASSWDRDYGYTF
cdr3_nt: TGTGCCAGTAGTTGGGACAGGGACTATGGCTACACCTTC

d_call: NA
v_call: TRBV4-2
j_call: TRBJ1-6
clone_size: NA
cdr3_aa: CASSQEHQGTNSPLHF
cdr3_nt: TGTGCCAGCAGCCAAGAGCATCAGGGGACTAATTCACCCCTCCACTTT

d_call: TRBD2
v_call: TRBV19
j_call: TRBJ2-7
clone_size: NA
cdr3_aa: CASSIGLAGTPYYEQYF
cdr3_nt: TGTGCCAGTAGTATAGGACTAGCGGGCACACCTTACTACGAGCAGTACTTC

d_call: NA
v_call: TRBV25-1
j_call: TRBJ1-1
clone_size: few
cdr3_aa: CASSEFQGNTEAFF
cdr3_nt: TGTGCCAGCAGTGAATTTCAGGGGAACACTGAAGCTTTCTTT

d_call: NA
v_call: TRBV27
j_call: TRBJ2-1
clone_size: NA
cdr3_aa: CASSSIWDFTDLNEQFF
cdr3_nt: TGTGCCAGCAGTTCGATCTGGGACTTTACGGACCTCAATGAGCAGTTCTTC

d_call: TRBD2
v_call: TRBV12-5
j_call: TRBJ2-7
clone_size: NA
cdr3_aa: CASALGLAGGEQYF
cdr3_nt: TGTGCTAGTGCCTTGGGACTAGCGGGAGGCGAGCAGTACTTC

d_call: TRBD2
v_call: TRBV19
j_call: TRBJ2-1
clone_size: NA
cdr3_aa: CATQREGTDYNEQFF
cdr3_nt: TGTGCCACCCAAAGGGAGGGGACTGACTACAATGAGCAGTTCTTC

d_call: TRBD2
v_call: TRBV18
j_call: TRBJ2-7
clone_size: NA
cdr3_aa: CASSPGELAGGEQYF
cdr3_nt: TGTGCCAGCTCACCAGGGGAACTAGCGGGAGGGGAGCAGTACTTC

d_call: TRBD2
v_call: TRBV25-1
j_call: TRBJ2-7
clone_size: once
cdr3_aa: CASSDPSGAYEQYF
cdr3_nt: TGTGCCAGCAGTGATCCTAGCGGAGCTTACGAGCAGTACTTC

d_call: TRBD2
v_call: TRBV9
j_call: TRBJ2-2
clone_size: NA
cdr3_aa: CASEGLASGELFF
cdr3_nt: TGTGCCAGCGAAGGACTAGCCTCCGGGGAGCTGTTTTTT

d_call: NA
v_call: TRBV16
j_call: TRBJ1-3
clone_size: NA
cdr3_aa: CASSLVAGSGNTIYF
cdr3_nt: TGTGCCAGCAGCCTCGTCGCAGGGTCAGGGAACACCATATATTTT

d_call: TRBD2
v_call: TRBV18
j_call: TRBJ2-3
clone_size: NA
cdr3_aa: CASSYGLAGTTDTQYF
cdr3_nt: TGTGCCAGCTCATATGGACTAGCGGGAACCACAGATACGCAGTATTTT

d_call: NA
v_call: TRBV30
j_call: TRBJ2-1
clone_size: NA
cdr3_aa: CAWSVSYNEQFF
cdr3_nt: TGTGCCTGGAGTGTATCTTACAATGAGCAGTTCTTC

d_call: NA
v_call: TRBV3-1/TRBV3-2
j_call: TRBJ1-3
clone_size: NA
cdr3_aa: CASSQGGVEGGNTIYF
cdr3_nt: TGTGCCAGCAGCCAAGGCGGAGTGGAGGGTGGAAACACCATATATTTT

d_call: NA
v_call: TRBV7-9
j_call: TRBJ1-4
clone_size: few
cdr3_aa: CASSFSGGDEKLFF
cdr3_nt: TGTGCCAGCAGCTTTTCGGGAGGGGATGAAAAACTGTTTTTT

d_call: TRBD2
v_call: TRBV30
j_call: TRBJ2-1
clone_size: NA
cdr3_aa: CAWMGKGLAGVEQFF
cdr3_nt: TGTGCCTGGATGGGAAAGGGACTAGCGGGAGTAGAGCAGTTCTTC

d_call: NA
v_call: TRBV28
j_call: TRBJ2-3
clone_size: NA
cdr3_aa: CASLGQGFDTDTQYF
cdr3_nt: TGTGCCAGCCTTGGGCAGGGTTTTGACACAGATACGCAGTATTTT

d_call: TRBD2
v_call: TRBV9
j_call: TRBJ2-3
clone_size: NA
cdr3_aa: CASSVGVSGRNTQYF
cdr3_nt: TGTGCCAGCAGCGTAGGAGTTAGCGGGAGGAATACGCAGTATTTT

d_call: TRBD2
v_call: TRBV14
j_call: TRBJ2-1
clone_size: NA
cdr3_aa: CASSRLAADNEQFF
cdr3_nt: TGTGCCAGCAGCCGACTAGCGGCCGATAATGAGCAGTTCTTC